Only one count was recorded for the clone carrying this T cell receptor beta chain. Its matching antigen is unknown. The data were produced by immunoSEQ multiplex PCR, yet TCRdb's version contains in-frame clones alone and is incomplete. The sample includes 90,000 to 100,000 clones, around 85% of them seen just once. Doses given second, at about 4 or about 12 weeks, were pooled. The sample is drawn from a study of T cell responses to AZD1222 COVID-19 vaccine. Overall study results and limits: Of spike-specific TCRs, nearly half reportedly target regions left unmutated in variants. It was only a handful of AZD1222 recipients who were seropositive at baseline. Along spike, vaccine-associated CD4 TCRs were found throughout, with dominance at 160-218 and 743-854.

Trimming left V 1 base short and J 5 bases short, with 6 bases between. The CDR3 sequence is 13 residues long. Germline-derived CDR1 and CDR2 are SGHTA and FQGNSA. The chain uses TRBV7-2 and TRBJ2-1; D not certain. Sequenced here: peripheral blood, sampled 28 days after the second AZD1222 dose. The origin of this receptor is an adult who received the AZD1222 COVID-19 vaccine. The CDR3 coding sequence is TGTGCCAGCAGCTTAGGGGCAAACAATGAGCAGTTCTTC. Amino acid sequence: CASSLGANNEQFF.